The clone carrying this TCR beta chain has at least ten counts. Antigen: not known. The sample belongs to a study of T-cell reconstitution after alpha-beta-depleted transplantation in children. General study points: Several hundred expanded graft clones reportedly supplied alpha-beta T cells about two months after transplant.

The library targeted TCRbeta and was prepared with unique molecular identifiers. Each CDR3 protein gets one entry after TCRdb re-called the PCR reads with MiXCR. The table lists 600,000 to 800,000 distinct CDR3 sequences, around 13% of them singletons. V was pared by 2 bases and J by 1 base, with 7 bases between. The CDR3 contains 14 residues. The V gene's germline CDR1 is SGHRS and CDR2 YFSETQ. The chain has TRBV5-1 and TRBJ2-1, with a weak D call TRBD2 (5 bases). Sequencing was performed on PBMCs, taken before TCRalphabeta/CD19-depleted stem cell transplant. This TCR was sampled from a girl aged 2 to 10 with congenital amegakaryocytic thrombocytopenia, due to receive a stem cell transplant. As DNA, the CDR3 is TGCGCCAGCAGCTTAGCGGAGTCCTACAATGAGCAGTTCTTC. Translated: CASSLAESYNEQFF.